Listed below are T cell receptor beta chains from one sample, sequenced in a study of graft-versus-host responses after intestinal transplantation. Assay used: immunoSEQ multiplex PCR; TCRdb lists only in-frame clones, some missing. Among about 90,000 clones listed, approximately 92% were seen once. Their antigens are not known. Here the sequenced sample was unstimulated CD4+ T cells sorted from spleen or lymph node cells, taken before intestinal transplant. These receptors came from a human donor who received an intestinal transplant. The CDR3 runs from the conserved cysteine through the conserved F or W. D genes are given only for firm matches. Size values are once, few and many counts, or a class for expanded clones, and some rows have none.

j_gene,v_gene,len,d_gene,abundance,CDR3aa,CDR3nt
TRBJ1-4,TRBV18,19,TRBD1,once,CASSLTNRGSGPSNEKLFF,TGTGCCAGCTCACTTACGAACAGGGGTTCGGGGCCATCGAATGAAAAACTGTTTTTT
TRBJ2-1,TRBV25-1,15,.,.,CASSESTIIQSEQFF,TGTGCCAGCAGTGAAAGCACTATCATACAGAGTGAGCAGTTCTTC
TRBJ1-5,TRBV28,15,.,.,CASSQQGSSNQPQHF,TGTGCCAGCAGTCAACAGGGTAGTAGCAATCAGCCCCAGCATTTT
TRBJ1-4,TRBV19,17,.,.,CASSIQKIGTASGKLFF,TGTGCCAGTAGTATCCAGAAGATCGGGACGGCGTCGGGCAAACTGTTTTTT
TRBJ2-1,TRBV27,15,.,.,CASSLTRLQNNEQFF,TGTGCCAGCAGTTTAACCAGGCTACAGAACAATGAGCAGTTCTTC
TRBJ1-5,TRBV7-8,14,TRBD1,.,CASSSNRGDQPQHF,TGTGCCAGCAGCTCAAACAGGGGGGATCAGCCCCAGCATTTT
TRBJ2-2,TRBV28,18,.,.,CASSSDILWGSNTGELFF,TGTGCCAGCAGTTCGGACATCCTCTGGGGTTCGAACACCGGGGAGCTGTTTTTT
TRBJ1-2,TRBV4-1,14,.,.,CASSRPGGAGGYTF,TGCGCCAGCAGCCGACCCGGGGGGGCTGGTGGCTACACCTTC
TRBJ2-1,TRBV6-1,16,TRBD2,.,CASSELAGSTYNEQFF,TGTGCCAGCAGTGAACTAGCGGGAAGCACCTACAATGAGCAGTTCTTC
TRBJ1-2,TRBV6-1,14,TRBD1,.,CASSADGQGLGYTF,TGTGCCAGCAGTGCTGATGGACAGGGGCTTGGCTACACCTTC
TRBJ2-7,TRBV6-6,11,.,.,CASSYGGTQYF,TGTGCCAGCAGTTACGGGGGTACTCAGTACTTC
TRBJ2-2,TRBV21-1,16,.,.,CASSKAVWPNTGELFF,TGTGCCAGCAGCAAAGCGGTCTGGCCGAACACCGGGGAGCTGTTTTTT
TRBJ2-1,TRBV9,14,TRBD2,.,CASSDLAGHNEQFF,TGTGCCAGCAGCGACCTAGCGGGGCACAATGAGCAGTTCTTC
TRBJ1-5,TRBV2,13,.,.,CASSGQSNQPQHF,TGTGCCAGCAGTGGACAGAGCAATCAGCCCCAGCATTTT
TRBJ1-2,TRBV19,18,.,.,CASSIDATAGGGVYGYTF,TGTGCCAGTAGTATAGACGCGACCGCGGGCGGGGGCGTTTATGGCTACACCTTC
TRBJ2-7,TRBV4-2,15,.,.,CASSQARGNSYEQYF,TGTGCCAGCAGCCAAGCTCGCGGAAACTCCTACGAGCAGTACTTC
TRBJ1-6,TRBV6-1,15,.,.,CAIRLGVTYNSPLHF,TGTGCCATCCGACTCGGGGTCACCTATAATTCACCCCTCCACTTT
TRBJ2-7,TRBV5-1,17,TRBD2,.,CASSWRTSGRDSYEQYF,TGCGCCAGCAGCTGGAGGACTAGCGGGAGAGACTCCTACGAGCAGTACTTC
TRBJ1-3,TRBV19,15,TRBD1,.,CASSPRQGAGNTIYF,TGTGCCAGTAGTCCTCGACAGGGTGCGGGAAACACCATATATTTT
TRBJ2-5,TRBV27,13,.,.,CASSLGWEETQYF,TGTGCCAGCAGTTTGGGCTGGGAAGAGACCCAGTACTTC
TRBJ2-6,TRBV18,17,.,.,CASSPQGRETGANVLTF,TGTGCCAGCTCGCCCCAGGGGAGAGAAACTGGGGCCAACGTCCTGACTTTC
TRBJ1-4,TRBV6-1,18,.,.,CASSGKSGAIRANEKLFF,TGTGCCAGCAGTGGAAAATCCGGGGCCATAAGGGCTAATGAAAAACTGTTTTTT
TRBJ1-1,TRBV6-6,13,TRBD1,.,CASSYSRGLEAFF,TGTGCCAGCAGTTACTCGAGGGGGCTTGAAGCTTTCTTT
TRBJ2-1,TRBV28,17,.,.,CASSRTRGRRSYNEQFF,TGTGCCAGCAGCCGAACAAGGGGACGCCGCTCCTACAATGAGCAGTTCTTC
TRBJ1-3,TRBV27,14,.,.,CASSSLRRGNTIYF,TGTGCCAGCAGTTCCCTCCGACGAGGAAACACCATATATTTT
TRBJ2-1,TRBV4-2,16,TRBD2,.,CASSQDLAGERNEQFF,TGTGCCAGCAGCCAAGATTTGGCGGGAGAGAGGAATGAGCAGTTCTTC
TRBJ2-1,TRBV4-1,17,TRBD2,.,CASSQSPSGSSYNEQFF,TGCGCCAGCAGCCAATCTCCTAGCGGGAGCTCCTACAATGAGCAGTTCTTC
TRBJ2-1,TRBV6-1,16,.,once,CASSALLTKRNNEQFF,TGTGCCAGCAGTGCCCTATTAACTAAGCGGAACAATGAGCAGTTCTTC